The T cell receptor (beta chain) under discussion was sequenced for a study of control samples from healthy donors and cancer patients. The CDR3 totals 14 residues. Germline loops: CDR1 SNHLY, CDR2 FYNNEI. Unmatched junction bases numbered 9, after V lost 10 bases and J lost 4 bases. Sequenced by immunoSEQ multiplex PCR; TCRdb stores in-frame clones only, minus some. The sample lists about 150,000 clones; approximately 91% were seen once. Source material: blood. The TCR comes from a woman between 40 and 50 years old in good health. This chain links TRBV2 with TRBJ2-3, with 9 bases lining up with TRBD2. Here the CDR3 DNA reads TGTGCCATCCTCGGCGGGGGGGCTTCAGATACGCAGTATTTT. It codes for CAILGGGASDTQYF.